Below are 8 T cell receptor beta chains sequenced from a single sample in a study of beta chain features in type 1 diabetes. For these TCRs, the target antigens are not known. General study findings and limits: All four CD4+ subsets of Type 1 diabetes patients contained TCRB CDR3s that were moderately but significantly shorter.

Expressed TCRB transcripts were sequenced because the isolated RNA had all been reverse transcribed beforehand. Profiling relied on immunoSEQ multiplex PCR, and the TCRdb table lists in-frame clones only, not all of them. The sample shows about 660,000 clones, roughly 13% of them seen only once. Sequenced sample: naive CD4+ T cells from blood. These receptor sequences come from a man aged 18 to 29 with type 1 diabetes.

V usage is TRBV14 and J usage is TRBJ2-7; D tentatively fits TRBD1 or TRBD2 (5 bases each). Trimming removed 4 bases at V and 5 bases at J, with 15 bases between. Per germline, CDR1 SGHDN and CDR2 FVKESK. This CDR3 has 14 amino acids. Here the CDR3 DNA reads TGTGCCAGCAGCCCACTAGGGGCCTTCAACGAGCAGTACTTC. Its translation: CASSPLGAFNEQYF.

This clone was observed a handful of times. The chain employs TRBV7-2 and TRBJ1-4; D gene unclear. Germline V gives CDR1 SGHTA, CDR2 FQGNSA. Between the trimmed V and J ends, which lost 0 bases and 7 bases, there was a span of 12 bases. CDR3 length: 15 residues. In DNA form, the CDR3 reads TGTGCCAGCAGCTTAGCGGGCGCGGTAGTTGAAAAACTGTTTTTT. Amino acid sequence: CASSLAGAVVEKLFF.

V usage is TRBV6-5 and J usage is TRBJ2-7; 10 bases fit TRBD1. Germline V CDR1 and CDR2: MNHEY, SVGAGI. Trimming at V came to 6 bases and at J to 2 bases, leaving 7 bases not matched to a gene. There are 15 residues in the CDR3. Written as DNA, the CDR3 is TGTGCCAGCAGACCCGGACAGGGGGGAGCCTACGAGCAGTACTTC. It encodes CASRPGQGGAYEQYF.

The chain combines TRBV5-1 with TRBJ2-3, with D perhaps being TRBD1 or TRBD2 (6 bases each). Trimming took off 3 bases at V and 12 bases at J, with 14 bases between the two ends. Germline loops: CDR1 SGHRS, CDR2 YFSETQ. The length of the CDR3 is 12 residues. The CDR3 is CASSWQEGEQYF. In DNA form, the CDR3 reads TGCGCCAGCAGCTGGCAGGAGGGGGAACAGTATTTT. Full variable domain (remainder filled in from reference TRBV5-1 and TRBJ2-3): KAGVTQTPRYLIKTRGQQVTLSCSPISGHRSVSWYQQTPGQGLQFLFEYFSETQRNKGNFPGRFSGRQFSNSRSEMNVSTLELGDSALYLCASSWQEGEQYFGPGTRLTVL.

This clone has only a few counts. V gene TRBV7-2 combines with J gene TRBJ2-1; perhaps TRBD1 as D (5 bases). Per the germline V gene, CDR1 is SGHTA and CDR2 is FQGNSA. The CDR3 is made up of 12 amino acids. The V and J ends lost 3 bases and 7 bases respectively, with 7 bases between them. The CDR3 DNA is TGTGCCAGCAGCTTTGACAGAAATGAGCAGTTCTTC. Protein sequence: CASSFDRNEQFF.

The chain carries TRBV5-1 and TRBJ1-5; D unresolved. Germline V lookup: CDR1 SGHRS, CDR2 YFSETQ. Trimming took off 5 bases at V and 0 bases at J, with 12 bases between the two ends. This CDR3 is built from 15 residues. CDR3 protein: CASRTSPNSNQPQHF. CDR3 bases: TGCGCCAGCAGAACCTCCCCGAATAGCAATCAGCCCCAGCATTTT.

In nucleotides, the CDR3 is TGTGCCAGCAGCCCGTCCCGGGACAGGGGGCAATGTGAGCAGTTCTTC. It is translated as CASSPSRDRGQCEQFF. This rearrangement joins TRBV5-7 to TRBJ2-1; TRBD1 matches at 12 bases. TRBV5-7 carries the ORF label, with uncertain function. CDR3 size: 16 residues. Trimming took 4 bases from V and 9 from J; bases not matched to a gene: 11.

This clone appeared once. At the DNA level, this CDR3 is encoded by other sequences in the same sample as well. The chain has TRBV4-2 and TRBJ1-5; no firm D call. Germline lookup yields CDR1 LGHNA and CDR2 YNFKEQ. CDR3 length: 13 residues. The V and J ends lost 0 bases and 5 bases respectively, with 5 bases between them. The CDR3 loop reads CASSQDRDQPQHF. CDR3 coding DNA: TGTGCCAGCAGCCAAGATAGGGATCAGCCCCAGCATTTT.